This TCR beta chain was found in a study of T cell changes during pregnancy in multiple sclerosis. Sequencing used immunoSEQ multiplex PCR; TCRdb keeps in-frame clones, though not all of them. Of 80,000 to 130,000 clones listed, approximately 92% were seen once; the top ten hold around 1.2%. V lost 0 bases, J lost 4 bases, and 16 bases stayed unmatched. Germline loops: CDR1 SGHDN, CDR2 FVKESK. The CDR3 length is 19 residues. This clone was found once. V and J are TRBV14 and TRBJ2-5; 8 bases match TRBD2. This sequence originates from a female donor with multiple sclerosis, enrolled in a pregnancy study. The source material was peripheral blood, sampled in the second trimester of pregnancy. CDR3 loop: CASSQDADGWLAGAETQYF. The DNA of the CDR3 is TGTGCCAGCAGCCAAGATGCAGATGGGTGGCTAGCGGGCGCAGAGACCCAGTACTTC.